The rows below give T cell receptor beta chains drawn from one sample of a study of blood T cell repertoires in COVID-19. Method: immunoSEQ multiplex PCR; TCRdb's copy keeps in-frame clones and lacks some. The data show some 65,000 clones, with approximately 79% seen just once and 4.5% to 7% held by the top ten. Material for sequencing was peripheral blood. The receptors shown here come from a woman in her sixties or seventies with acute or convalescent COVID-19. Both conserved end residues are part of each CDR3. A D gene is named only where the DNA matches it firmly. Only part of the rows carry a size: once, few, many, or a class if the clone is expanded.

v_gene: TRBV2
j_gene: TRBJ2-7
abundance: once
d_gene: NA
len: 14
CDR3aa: CASSEISGYYEQYF
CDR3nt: TGTGCCAGCAGTGAGATTTCAGGGTACTACGAGCAGTACTTC

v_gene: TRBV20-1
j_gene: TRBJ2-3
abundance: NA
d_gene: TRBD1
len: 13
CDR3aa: CSASTGAGGTQYF
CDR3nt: TGCAGTGCGAGTACAGGGGCTGGGGGTACGCAGTATTTT

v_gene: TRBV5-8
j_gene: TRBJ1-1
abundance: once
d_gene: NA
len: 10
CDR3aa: CASSFRGAFF
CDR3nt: TGTGCCAGCAGCTTCAGGGGAGCTTTCTTT

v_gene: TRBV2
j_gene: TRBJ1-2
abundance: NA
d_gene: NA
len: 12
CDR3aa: CASSESNYGYTF
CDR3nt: TGTGCCAGCAGTGAGTCGAACTATGGCTACACCTTC

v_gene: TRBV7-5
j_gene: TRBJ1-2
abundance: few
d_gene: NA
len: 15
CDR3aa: CVRSTHRGQGFGYTF
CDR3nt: TGTGTCAGAAGCACCCATAGGGGACAGGGTTTTGGCTACACCTTC

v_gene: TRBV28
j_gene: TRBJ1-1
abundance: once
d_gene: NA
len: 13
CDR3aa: CATGRGANTEAFF
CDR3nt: TGTGCCACCGGTCGGGGGGCTAACACTGAAGCTTTCTTT

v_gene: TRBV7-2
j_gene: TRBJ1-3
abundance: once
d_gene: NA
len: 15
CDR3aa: CASSLVWSSGNTIYF
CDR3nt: TGTGCCAGCAGCTTAGTGTGGAGCTCTGGAAACACCATATATTTT

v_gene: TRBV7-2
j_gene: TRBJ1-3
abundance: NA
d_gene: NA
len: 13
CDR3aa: CASSQEAGNTIYF
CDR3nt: TGTGCCAGCAGCCAAGAGGCTGGAAACACCATATATTTT

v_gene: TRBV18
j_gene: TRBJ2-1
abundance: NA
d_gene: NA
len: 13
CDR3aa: CASSPQSVNEQFF
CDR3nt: TGTGCCAGCTCACCTCAGTCAGTCAATGAGCAGTTCTTC

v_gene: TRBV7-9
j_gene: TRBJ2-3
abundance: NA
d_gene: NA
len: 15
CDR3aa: CASSLVARFTDTQYF
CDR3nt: TGTGCCAGCAGCTTAGTTGCCAGATTCACAGATACGCAGTATTTT